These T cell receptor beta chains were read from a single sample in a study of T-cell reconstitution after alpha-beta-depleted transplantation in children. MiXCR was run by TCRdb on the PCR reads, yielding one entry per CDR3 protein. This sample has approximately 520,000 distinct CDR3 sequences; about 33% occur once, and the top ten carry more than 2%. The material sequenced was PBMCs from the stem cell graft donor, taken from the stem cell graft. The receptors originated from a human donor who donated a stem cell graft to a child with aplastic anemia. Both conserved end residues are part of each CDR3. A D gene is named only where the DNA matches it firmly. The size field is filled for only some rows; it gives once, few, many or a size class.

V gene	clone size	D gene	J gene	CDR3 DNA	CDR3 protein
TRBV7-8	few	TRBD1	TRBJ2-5	TGTGCCAGCAGCTACAGGGGGCTGGAGACCCAGTACTTC	CASSYRGLETQYF
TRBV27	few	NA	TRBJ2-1	TGTGCCAGCAGTTTATCCCCCGGTCAAGGCTCCTACAATGAGCAGTTCTTC	CASSLSPGQGSYNEQFF
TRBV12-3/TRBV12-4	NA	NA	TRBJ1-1	TGTGCCAGCAGTTTATTCGAGGAGGCTGAAGCTTTCTTT	CASSLFEEAEAFF
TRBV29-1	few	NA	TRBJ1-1	TGCAGCGTTGAAGCTACGAGGACTGAAGCTTTCTTT	CSVEATRTEAFF
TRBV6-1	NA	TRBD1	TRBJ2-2	TGTGCCAGCAGCGCCCAGGGGGACACCGGGGAGCTGTTTTTT	CASSAQGDTGELFF
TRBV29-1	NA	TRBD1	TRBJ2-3	TGCAGCGTCCACGCGCCCCGGGACAGGGGAGGGTCAGATACGCAGTATTTT	CSVHAPRDRGGSDTQYF
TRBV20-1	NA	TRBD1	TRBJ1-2	TGCAGTGCTAGACCTCTTGGACAGGCTAACTATGGCTACACCTTC	CSARPLGQANYGYTF
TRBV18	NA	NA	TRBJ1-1	TGTGCCAGCTCACCAGGGCAAGTTGACAGGAACACTGAAGCTTTCTTT	CASSPGQVDRNTEAFF
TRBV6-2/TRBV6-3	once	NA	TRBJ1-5	TGTGCCAGCAGATACACCGTCACAACGCCCCAGCATTTT	CASRYTVTTPQHF
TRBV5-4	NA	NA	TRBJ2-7	TGTGCCAGCAGCTTGCAGAACTCCTACGAGCAGTACTTC	CASSLQNSYEQYF
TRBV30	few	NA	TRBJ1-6	TGTGCCTGGAGTGTACTCAAGGGGGGATGGAGTAATTCACCCCTCCACTTT	CAWSVLKGGWSNSPLHF
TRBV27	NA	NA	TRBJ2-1	TGTGCCAGCAGTGAAGCGGACGTCTACAATGAGCAGTTCTTC	CASSEADVYNEQFF
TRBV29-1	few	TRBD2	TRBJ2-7	TGCAGCGTTGAAGTTCCTATCGGTTCAGCGGGACCGCGGCGGGCCACCTACGAGCAGTACTTC	CSVEVPIGSAGPRRATYEQYF
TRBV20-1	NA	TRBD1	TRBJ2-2	TGCAGTGCTAGGAAACAGGGGACCGGGGAGCTGTTTTTT	CSARKQGTGELFF